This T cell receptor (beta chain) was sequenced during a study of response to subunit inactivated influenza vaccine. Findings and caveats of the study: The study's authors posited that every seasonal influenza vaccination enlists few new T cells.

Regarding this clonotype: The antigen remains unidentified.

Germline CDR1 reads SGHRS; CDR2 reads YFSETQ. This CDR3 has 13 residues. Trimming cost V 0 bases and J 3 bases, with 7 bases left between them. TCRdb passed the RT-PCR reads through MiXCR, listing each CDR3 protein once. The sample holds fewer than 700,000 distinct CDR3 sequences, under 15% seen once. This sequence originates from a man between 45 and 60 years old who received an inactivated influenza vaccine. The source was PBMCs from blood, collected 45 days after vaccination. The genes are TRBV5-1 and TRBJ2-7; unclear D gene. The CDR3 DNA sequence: TGCGCCAGCAGCTTGGACGGCTACTACGAGCAGTACTTC. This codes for CASSLDGYYEQYF.